This passage covers 32 T cell receptor beta chains from one sample sequenced in a study of cytomegalovirus exposure and HLA in healthy donors. Researchers ran the PCR with 60 Vbeta and 13 Jbeta primers. Generated by immunoSEQ multiplex PCR, the TCRdb table keeps only in-frame clones and is missing some. In the table there are tens of thousands of clones, 71% of which are singletons. Sequenced input: PBMCs. The receptors derive from a man aged 50 to 60 in good health and CMV-seropositive.

The chain carries TRBV5-1 and TRBJ2-5; D gene ambiguous. Germline assignment: CDR1 SGHRS and CDR2 YFSETQ. The CDR3 has 16 amino acids. V gave up 1 base and J gave up 2 bases, with 15 bases separating them. The CDR3 DNA follows: TGCGCCAGCAGCTTGTCTTCATTTTGGCGGCAAGAGACCCAGTACTTC. This gives the protein CASSLSSFWRQETQYF. Full variable domain (outside the CDR3, taken from reference TRBV5-1 and TRBJ2-5): KAGVTQTPRYLIKTRGQQVTLSCSPISGHRSVSWYQQTPGQGLQFLFEYFSETQRNKGNFPGRFSGRQFSNSRSEMNVSTLELGDSALYLCASSLSSFWRQETQYFGPGTRLLVL.

The chain combines TRBV7-9 with TRBJ1-1, with 9 bases lining up with TRBD1. Germline loops: CDR1 SEHNR, CDR2 FQNEAQ (reference sequence). V shed 5 bases, J shed 5 bases, and the junction held 6 bases outside the gene matches. This CDR3 has 14 residues. DNA of the CDR3: TGTGCCAGCAGCCCGGACAGGGGCAGAACTGAAGCTTTCTTT. It is translated as CASSPDRGRTEAFF.

V usage is TRBV5-4 and J usage is TRBJ2-5, with a possible D match to TRBD1 (6 bases). The germline V and J ends were trimmed by 4 bases and 5 bases, with 18 bases remaining between them. CDR3 length: 15 amino acids. The germline CDR1 and CDR2 sequences are SGHNT and YYREEE (reference sequence). The DNA of the CDR3 is TGTGCCAGCAGCCCATCCCATGGGGGCCGGGAGACCCAGTACTTC. Translating gives CASSPSHGGRETQYF.

The chain carries TRBV5-6 and TRBJ1-2; no definite D call. The CDR3 sequence is 13 residues long. Germline CDR1 is SGHDT and CDR2 is YYEEEE. Trimming pared 2 bases from V and 4 bases from J, leaving 9 bases between. CDR3 nucleotide sequence: TGTGCCAGCAGCTTACCGGGAGGCTATGGCTACACCTTC. Its translation: CASSLPGGYGYTF.

This clone came up a few times. The chain links TRBV28 to TRBJ2-5; TRBD2 aligns across 9 bases. Looked up from germline, CDR1 is MDHEN and CDR2 is SYDVKM. CDR3 length equals 14 residues. V lost 6 bases, J lost 1 base, and 3 bases stayed unmatched. The chain's CDR3 is CASSQTSGQETQYF. Written as DNA, the CDR3 is TGTGCCAGCAGCCAGACTAGCGGCCAAGAGACCCAGTACTTC.

The chain joins TRBV19 to TRBJ1-3; D is ambiguous. V was trimmed by 6 bases and J by 0 bases, leaving 6 bases between them. There are 13 residues in the CDR3. Germline CDR1 is LNHDA and CDR2 is SQIVND (reference sequence). Written as DNA, the CDR3 is TGTGCCAGTAGAACAAGCTCTGGAAACACCATATATTTT. Amino acid sequence: CASRTSSGNTIYF. Complete variable domain (other parts from reference TRBV19 and TRBJ1-3): DGGITQSPKYLFRKEGQNVTLSCEQNLNHDAMYWYRQDPGQGLRLIYYSQIVNDFQKGDIAEGYSVSREKKESFPLTVTSAQKNPTAFYLCASRTSSGNTIYFGEGSWLTVV.

J is TRBJ2-7 and V is TRBV7-3, with a possible D match to TRBD2 (6 bases). Looked up from germline, CDR1 is SGHTA and CDR2 is FQGTGA. V shed 5 bases and J shed 7 bases, with 15 bases lying between them. This CDR3 contains 13 residues. CDR3 DNA sequence: TGTGCCAGCAGCCGGGCGGGGACCTGGGAGCAGTACTTC. Translated, it gives CASSRAGTWEQYF.

The chain has TRBV4-3 and TRBJ1-2; 8 positions agree with TRBD1. V lost 3 bases to trimming and J lost 7 bases; unmatched junction nucleotides: 4. From germline, CDR1 is LGHNA and CDR2 YSLEER. CDR3 length: 13 amino acids. CDR3 in DNA: TGCGCCAGCAGCCAGAAGACAGGGGCTGGCTACACCTTC. This gives the protein CASSQKTGAGYTF.

The chain employs TRBV27 and TRBJ2-3; perhaps TRBD1 as D (5 bases). Trimming took off 3 bases at V and 5 bases at J, with 12 bases between the two ends. The CDR3 runs 14 residues. Germline loops: CDR1 MNHEY, CDR2 SMNVEV (reference sequence). The CDR3 here is CASSFLRVEDTQYF. The CDR3 DNA reads TGTGCCAGCAGTTTTCTCAGGGTGGAAGATACGCAGTATTTT.

The gene calls are TRBV7-6 and TRBJ1-2; a possible D gene is TRBD1 (5 bases). The germline V gene has CDR1 SGHVS and CDR2 FNYEAQ. Trimming removed 5 bases from V and 4 bases from J, with 17 bases in between. This CDR3 contains 15 residues. This chain's CDR3 is CASSPTQSGAYGYTF. The DNA for the CDR3 is TGTGCCAGCAGCCCTACCCAAAGCGGGGCCTATGGCTACACCTTC.

The chain has TRBV6-5 and TRBJ1-2, with a tentative D call TRBD1 (5 bases). Looked up from germline, CDR1 is MNHEY and CDR2 is SVGAGI. The CDR3 loop spans 15 amino acids. Trimming took off 5 bases at V and 4 bases at J, with 17 bases between the two ends. In DNA, the CDR3 is TGTGCCAGCAGTCCGGGACGGCCCGGGGGCTATGGCTACACCTTC. It yields the protein CASSPGRPGGYGYTF.

On this clone: Without the conserved terminal phenylalanine or tryptophan, this CDR3 likely stems from a read error. The gene calls are TRBV5-6 and TRBJ1-5; D ambiguous. Germline V gene lookup returns CDR1 SGHDT and CDR2 YYEEEE. V gave up 0 bases and J gave up 5 bases, with 15 bases separating them. The CDR3 runs to 16 residues. The CDR3 nucleotides read TGTGCCAGCAGCTTGGGCTACGGGTCGAGGGATCAGCCCCAGCATGTT. Translated, it gives CASSLGYGSRDQPQHV.

The genes are TRBV19 and TRBJ2-7; D is unresolved. The V end was cut by 1 base, the J end by 2 bases, with 6 bases between. This CDR3 has 13 amino acids. Germline V gene lookup returns CDR1 LNHDA and CDR2 SQIVND (reference sequence). The CDR3 DNA is TGTGCCAGTAGTATAGCCAGAACCTACGAGCAGTACTTC. This gives the protein CASSIARTYEQYF.

This chain uses TRBV7-8 with TRBJ2-1; TRBD2 might be the D (6 bases). The CDR3 totals 18 residues. Per germline, CDR1 SGHVS and CDR2 FQNEAQ. The V gene lost 5 bases and the J gene lost 6 bases, with 26 bases spanning the gap. The DNA of the CDR3 is TGTGCCAGCAGCCCCAGCGGAGGGGCCGTGTTTCCAGGCAATGAGCAGTTCTTC. Translation gives CASSPSGGAVFPGNEQFF.

This clone has more than one count but fewer than ten. The V and J genes are TRBV30 and TRBJ2-7, with TRBD2 matching over 14 bases. Germline CDR1 is GTSNPN and CDR2 is SVGIG (reference sequence). V dropped 8 bases and J dropped 1; count of bases not matched to a gene: 7. The CDR3 sequence is 15 residues long. The CDR3 is CAAGLAGGLSYEQYF. CDR3 in DNA: TGTGCCGCCGGACTAGCGGGGGGCCTGTCCTACGAGCAGTACTTC.

V usage is TRBV28 and J usage is TRBJ2-7, with 11 positions matching TRBD2. CDR1 is MDHEN and CDR2 is SYDVKM in the germline V gene. V lost 4 bases to trimming and J lost 3 bases; unmatched junction nucleotides: 8. This CDR3 spans 16 amino acids. CDR3 bases: TGTGCCAGCAGTTGGGGCCTCCTAGCGGGAGGCTACGAGCAGTACTTC. This gives the protein CASSWGLLAGGYEQYF.

The rearrangement uses TRBV19 and TRBJ1-5; D gene uncertain. Trimming cost V 4 bases and J 4 bases, with 11 bases left between them. Germline lookup yields CDR1 LNHDA and CDR2 SQIVND (reference sequence). This CDR3 region has 14 residues. CDR3 sequence reads: CASSTTFGNQPQHF. As DNA, the CDR3 is TGTGCCAGTAGTACGACTTTTGGAAATCAGCCCCAGCATTTT.

The chain joins TRBV7-3 to TRBJ2-7; 9 bases map to TRBD1. The J segment lost 6 bases and the V segment lost 5 bases, leaving 8 bases of the junction unmatched. The CDR3 length is 14 residues. Per germline, CDR1 SGHTA and CDR2 FQGTGA. The CDR3 protein is CASSRQGEWSEQYF. As DNA, the CDR3 is TGTGCCAGCAGCCGACAGGGGGAGTGGAGCGAGCAGTACTTC.

The rearrangement links TRBV5-1 to TRBJ2-5, with TRBD2 identical over 12 bases. CDR3 size: 15 residues. Trimming at V came to 3 bases and at J to 7 bases, leaving 7 bases not matched to a gene. Germline CDR1 and CDR2: SGHRS and YFSETQ. DNA of the CDR3: TGCGCCAGCAGCTCGACTAGCGGGGGTCAGTGGACCCAGTACTTC. Translating it yields CASSSTSGGQWTQYF.

The chain combines TRBV28 with TRBJ1-5; a weak D match, TRBD1 (5 bases). Looked up from germline, CDR1 is MDHEN and CDR2 is SYDVKM. The length of the CDR3 is 13 residues. V lost 6 bases to trimming and J lost 4 bases, with 10 bases between them. In nucleotides, the CDR3 is TGTGCCAGCAGGCAGGGAATGAATCAGCCCCAGCATTTT. Amino acids: CASRQGMNQPQHF.

The rearrangement uses TRBV2 and TRBJ2-7; TRBD2 matches at 8 bases. CDR3 size: 15 residues. Germline CDR1 SNHLY, CDR2 FYNNEI. J gave up 3 bases and V 2 bases, and 6 bases lay outside the gene matches. DNA of the CDR3: TGTGCCAGCAGTGAATCTCCTAGCGGGTTCTACGAGCAGTACTTC. This translates into CASSESPSGFYEQYF.

This chain joins TRBV9 and TRBJ1-2; D possibly corresponds to TRBD1 (6 bases). Trimming took 5 bases from V and 0 from J, leaving 14 bases between them. The CDR3 runs 15 residues. Germline values: CDR1 SGDLS, CDR2 YYNGEE. The CDR3 here is CASSFGQNANYGYTF. CDR3 nucleotides: TGTGCCAGCAGTTTCGGACAGAACGCTAACTATGGCTACACCTTC.

To note about this clone: One end of the junction varies from germline; a read error may be responsible. V usage is TRBV20-1 and J usage is TRBJ1-1; D remains unclear. This CDR3 has 11 residues. The germline V gene has CDR1 DFQATT and CDR2 SNEGSKA (reference sequence). The DNA for the CDR3 is TGCAGCGCTAGATTAGACACTGAAGCTTTCTTT. Translation: CSARLDTEAFF.

The chain carries TRBV7-2 and TRBJ1-1; D call uncertain. Per the germline V gene, CDR1 is SGHTA and CDR2 is FQGNSA. Trimming removed 0 bases from V and 6 bases from J, with 11 bases in between. The CDR3 extends over 14 amino acids. CDR3 DNA: TGTGCCAGCAGCTTAGCCGGGAAATTGGCTGAAGCTTTCTTT. Protein sequence: CASSLAGKLAEAFF.

The chain joins TRBV27 to TRBJ2-2; 7 bases agree with TRBD1. This CDR3 contains 16 residues. Germline V lookup: CDR1 MNHEY, CDR2 SMNVEV (reference sequence). V lost 3 bases, J lost 1 base, and 5 bases stayed unmatched. The CDR3 DNA reads TGTGCCAGCAGTTTCGGGTGGACAGGGAACACCGGGGAGCTGTTTTTT. Translation: CASSFGWTGNTGELFF.

The J gene is TRBJ2-7, the V gene TRBV30, with 10 bases identical to TRBD1. The CDR3 runs to 14 residues. V was clipped by 4 bases and J by 3 bases; unmatched bases: 6. Germline V lookup: CDR1 GTSNPN, CDR2 SVGIG (reference sequence). CDR3 nucleotide sequence: TGTGCCTGGATTGCCAGGGACAGGGGCTACGAGCAGTACTTC. Protein sequence: CAWIARDRGYEQYF. The full variable domain, rest sourced from reference TRBV30 and TRBJ2-7, is SQTIHQWPATLVQPVGSPLSLECTVEGTSNPNLYWYRQAAGRGLQLLFYSVGIGQISSEVPQNLSASRPQDRQFILSSKKLLLSDSGFYLCAWIARDRGYEQYFGPGTRLTVT.

This chain uses TRBV19 with TRBJ1-3, with 8 bases that match TRBD1. The germline CDR1 and CDR2 sequences are LNHDA and SQIVND (reference sequence). V shed 8 bases, J shed 0 bases, and the junction held 6 bases outside the gene matches. The CDR3 length is 15 residues. Here the CDR3 reads CASRQGSNSGNTIYF. CDR3 DNA sequence: TGTGCCAGTCGACAGGGGTCCAACTCTGGAAACACCATATATTTT. The entire variable domain, with the rest obtained from reference TRBV19 and TRBJ1-3, is as follows: DGGITQSPKYLFRKEGQNVTLSCEQNLNHDAMYWYRQDPGQGLRLIYYSQIVNDFQKGDIAEGYSVSREKKESFPLTVTSAQKNPTAFYLCASRQGSNSGNTIYFGEGSWLTVV.

The chain uses TRBV10-1 and TRBJ2-3; unclear D gene. The CDR3 is made up of 14 amino acids. V was pared by 4 bases and J by 2 bases, with 10 bases between. Looked up from germline, CDR1 is WNHNN and CDR2 is SYGVQD (reference sequence). The CDR3: CASSGQSYTDTQYF. The CDR3 coding sequence is TGCGCCAGCAGTGGTCAGTCTTACACAGATACGCAGTATTTT.

By frequency in the sample, this clone is medium-sized (0.01 to 0.1%). V and J are TRBV10-3 and TRBJ2-1, with 15 bases identical to TRBD2. V lost 10 bases to trimming and J lost 3 bases; unmatched junction nucleotides: 7. This CDR3 contains 16 residues. Germline assignment: CDR1 ENHRY and CDR2 SYGVKD. Here the CDR3 DNA reads TGTGCCACGTCCGGGACTAGCGGGGGGCTCTACAATGAGCAGTTCTTC. It translates to CATSGTSGGLYNEQFF.

The genes are TRBV10-1 and TRBJ2-7; 8 positions agree with TRBD1. Germline V gene lookup returns CDR1 WNHNN and CDR2 SYGVQD (reference sequence). J gave up 3 bases and V 3 bases, and 10 bases lay outside the gene matches. The CDR3 is made up of 16 amino acids. For the CDR3, the DNA is TGCGCCAGCAGTGAAGGACAGGGAACAGACCTCTACGAGCAGTACTTC. Translated: CASSEGQGTDLYEQYF.

The V gene is TRBV4-2, the J gene TRBJ2-2; D perhaps matches TRBD1 (6 bases). Germline lookup yields CDR1 LGHNA and CDR2 YNFKEQ. The CDR3 consists of 16 residues. V lost 0 bases, J lost 0 bases, and 8 bases lay in between. The CDR3 bases are TGTGCCAGCAGCCAAGAAGGGACACCGAACACCGGGGAGCTGTTTTTT. Its protein is CASSQEGTPNTGELFF.

V is TRBV28 and J is TRBJ2-3, with D uncertain. V was shortened by 3 bases and J by 4 bases, with 11 bases between the two germline ends. Germline V gives CDR1 MDHEN, CDR2 SYDVKM. CDR3 length equals 14 residues. CDR3 region: CASSFGGLADTQYF. CDR3 nucleotide sequence: TGTGCCAGCAGTTTTGGCGGTCTCGCAGATACGCAGTATTTT. Drawing the rest from reference TRBV28 and TRBJ2-3, the complete variable domain is DVKVTQSSRYLVKRTGEKVFLECVQDMDHENMFWYRQDPGLGLRLIYFSYDVKMKEKGDIPEGYSVSREKKERFSLILESASTNQTSMYLCASSFGGLADTQYFGPGTRLTVL.